The present TCR beta chain was sequenced within a study of T cell repertoires in cytomegalovirus infection. Study information: Use of recently identified HLA-C-restricted and well-studied HLA-B-restricted CMV epitopes was part of the study. In public TCR beta signatures, there were indications of both CMV infection and matching HLA type.

Whole-study findings and limits: The ex vivo response showed dominance by HLA-C-restricted CMV-specific TCR beta clonotypes.

TCRdb redid the calling of the reads with MiXCR, one entry per CDR3 protein. The table records 570,000 or so distinct CDR3 sequences, just under 40% of them present only once. This CDR3 comprises 15 residues. V lost 6 bases and J lost 3, with 15 bases in between. Concerning this clonotype itself: Its antigen is unknown.

The receptor was derived from a human donor in good health (CMV status not recorded). Some clones in this sample may be carry-over from other donors' samples. The sample in question was cultured PBMCs, obtained from culture after CMV antigen stimulation. The chain couples TRBV12-3 or TRBV12-4 to TRBJ2-1; D unclear. The CDR3 region is CASSPVNRLYNEQFF. The CDR3, as DNA: TGTGCCAGCAGCCCCGTGAATCGACTCTACAATGAGCAGTTCTTC.